This paragraph reports one T cell receptor (beta chain). What it binds is unknown. V shed 2 bases and J 4 bases; nucleotides not matched to a gene: 9. The CDR3 consists of 16 residues. Germline loops: CDR1 SGHTA, CDR2 FQGNSA. This specimen belongs to a study of T cells in Graves' hyperthyroidism and ophthalmopathy. Study conclusions and caveats: A model using 13 V-J features told ophthalmopathy apart from stable hyperthyroidism.

Template material for amplifying TCR beta CDR3 regions consisted of RNA transcripts. First-round RT-PCR with HTBI primers amplified the TCR CDR3 region. TCRdb analysed the multiplex PCR reads with MiXCR anew, one entry per CDR3 protein. This sample has 550,000 to 700,000 distinct CDR3 sequences; more than 45% occur once, and the top ten carry under 20%. This sequence was found in an adult woman with Graves' disease, either hyperthyroidism or ophthalmopathy (not recorded which). The rearrangement links TRBV7-2 to TRBJ2-7, with TRBD1 matching over 9 bases. Input material: peripheral blood or thyroid tissue (not recorded which). The CDR3 DNA is TGTGCCAGCAGCTTAACTAGGGACAGGGCCATATACGAGCAGTACTTC. Its protein product is CASSLTRDRAIYEQYF.